These 31 T cell receptor beta chains were sequenced from one sample in a study of T cell changes during pregnancy in multiple sclerosis (dated by TCRdb to between 2018 and 2021). Library preparation employed the immunoSEQ multiplex PCR assay. TCRdb obtained this table from immuneACCESS and retained in-frame rearrangements with V and J assigned. These tables miss some clones; where compared with another copy, unresolved V genes account for less than half of the shortfall, and the remainder is unexplained. In all, the sample holds about 43,000 clones, and about 90% of those were seen once. Roughly 4.5% of the sample rests with the top ten. The sequences come from peripheral blood, collected in the second trimester of pregnancy. The receptors were sampled from a female donor in good health, enrolled as a control in a pregnancy study.

V is TRBV13 and J is TRBJ2-7; D not resolved. V was pared by 5 bases and J by 2 bases, with 10 bases between. Germline V lookup: CDR1 PRHDT, CDR2 FYEKMQ (reference sequence). The CDR3 runs 13 residues. CDR3 amino acids: CASSDQVAYEQYF. CDR3 bases: TGTGCCAGCAGCGACCAGGTGGCCTACGAGCAGTACTTC.

This clone appeared a single time. The V gene is TRBV9, the J gene TRBJ2-2; D is ambiguous. Trimming stripped 0 bases from V and 2 bases from J, with 14 bases between. The CDR3 extends over 17 amino acids. Germline V gene lookup returns CDR1 SGDLS and CDR2 YYNGEE. The CDR3: CASSVASGISNTGELFF. Here the CDR3 DNA reads TGTGCCAGCAGCGTAGCATCGGGTATCAGCAACACCGGGGAGCTGTTTTTT. Complete variable domain (other parts from reference TRBV9 and TRBJ2-2): DSGVTQTPKHLITATGQRVTLRCSPRSGDLSVYWYQQSLDQGLQFLIQYYNGEERAKGNILERFSAQQFPDLHSELNLSSLELGDSALYFCASSVASGISNTGELFFGEGSRLTVL.

V and J are TRBV19 and TRBJ2-7, with D possibly matching TRBD2 (5 bases). CDR1 is LNHDA and CDR2 is SQIVND in the germline V gene (reference sequence). This CDR3 contains 16 residues. Between the trimmed V and J ends, which lost 1 base and 6 bases, there was a span of 19 bases. The CDR3 nucleotides are TGTGCCAGTAGTATAGGCGTCAGCGGAGGACCCTCCGAGCAGTACTTC. Protein: CASSIGVSGGPSEQYF.

V is TRBV10-3 and J is TRBJ2-5; 14 bases map to TRBD2. Germline V gives CDR1 ENHRY, CDR2 SYGVKD. The CDR3 covers 15 residues. V gave up 9 bases and J gave up 5 bases; unmatched junction bases: 8. The CDR3 loop reads CAIRTSGGNGETQYF. The CDR3 DNA sequence: TGTGCCATAAGGACTAGCGGGGGGAATGGGGAGACCCAGTACTTC.

The rearrangement links TRBV30 to TRBJ1-2; D not certain. V was cut by 6 bases and J by 4 bases, with 12 bases left in between. The germline V gene has CDR1 GTSNPN and CDR2 SVGIG (reference sequence). The CDR3 sequence is 12 residues long. In nucleotides, the CDR3 is TGTGCCTGTAACAGCAACTTCTATGGCTACACCTTC. This gives the protein CACNSNFYGYTF.

V gene TRBV4-2 combines with J gene TRBJ2-7, with 9 bases matching TRBD2. From germline, CDR1 is LGHNA and CDR2 YNFKEQ. The J segment lost 2 bases and the V segment lost 4 bases, leaving 3 bases of the junction unmatched. The CDR3 spans 14 residues. CDR3 DNA sequence: TGTGCCAGCAGCCCTAGCGGGATCGCCTACGAGCAGTACTTC. It specifies CASSPSGIAYEQYF.

The chain uses TRBV27 and TRBJ2-7, with 7 bases that match TRBD1. V lost 2 bases and J lost 3; bases outside the gene matches: 4. Germline values: CDR1 MNHEY, CDR2 SMNVEV (reference sequence). The length of the CDR3 is 14 residues. DNA of the CDR3: TGTGCCAGCAGTTTAAAGGGGGCGGGCTACGAGCAGTACTTC. As protein: CASSLKGAGYEQYF.

The chain is built from TRBV19 and TRBJ2-2; D not resolved. Trimming took 6 bases from V and 4 from J, leaving 3 bases between them. The CDR3 loop spans 11 amino acids. The germline V gene has CDR1 LNHDA and CDR2 SQIVND (reference sequence). In DNA, the CDR3 is TGTGCCAGTAGCCGCACCGGGGAGCTGTTTTTT. Amino acid sequence: CASSRTGELFF.

The V and J genes are TRBV9 and TRBJ1-2, with 9 bases matching TRBD1. CDR1 SGDLS and CDR2 YYNGEE come from the germline V gene. CDR3 size: 14 residues. V lost 0 bases and J lost 8; bases outside the gene matches: 5. Here the CDR3 DNA reads TGTGCCAGCAGCGTAGGGGACAGGGTGGGAGGCTACACCTTC. Translation: CASSVGDRVGGYTF.

The chain joins TRBV14 to TRBJ2-7; the match to TRBD1 covers 7 bases. Germline-derived CDR1 and CDR2 are SGHDN and FVKESK. The CDR3 runs to 13 residues. J lost 4 bases, V lost 4 bases, and 4 bases had no gene match. The CDR3 sequence: CASSRDSVYEQYF. CDR3 bases: TGTGCCAGCAGCCGGGACAGCGTTTACGAGCAGTACTTC.

The J gene is TRBJ2-1, the V gene TRBV19, with D tentatively TRBD2 (6 bases). Germline assignment: CDR1 LNHDA and CDR2 SQIVND (reference sequence). V was cut by 5 bases and J by 1 base, with 24 bases left in between. This CDR3 contains 19 residues. Written as DNA, the CDR3 is TGTGCCAGTAGTCCATCCCGCTCCGGGACTGGGCTATCCTACAATGAGCAGTTCTTC. This sequence encodes CASSPSRSGTGLSYNEQFF. The full variable domain, completed using reference TRBV19 and TRBJ2-1, is DGGITQSPKYLFRKEGQNVTLSCEQNLNHDAMYWYRQDPGQGLRLIYYSQIVNDFQKGDIAEGYSVSREKKESFPLTVTSAQKNPTAFYLCASSPSRSGTGLSYNEQFFGPGTRLTVL.

This chain uses TRBV15 with TRBJ1-1; no definite D call. The ends were cut back, 1 base at V and 0 bases at J, with 18 bases in the middle. The germline V gene has CDR1 LNHNV and CDR2 YYDKDF (reference sequence). The CDR3 runs 18 residues. The CDR3 reads CATSRGRGSWRMNTEAFF. Here the CDR3 DNA reads TGTGCCACCAGCAGAGGCCGAGGGTCTTGGAGAATGAACACTGAAGCTTTCTTT.

This clone appeared once. This chain links TRBV7-2 with TRBJ2-2; TRBD2 matches 8 bases. CDR3 length: 16 residues. With 2 bases clipped from V and 7 bases from J, the junction kept 9 bases outside the gene matches. The germline CDR1 and CDR2 sequences are SGHTA and FQGNSA. The CDR3 spells CASSLSSGVLGGELFF. For the CDR3, the DNA is TGTGCCAGCAGCTTAAGTAGCGGGGTTCTCGGCGGGGAGCTGTTTTTT.

This chain joins TRBV7-8 and TRBJ1-2, with 8 bases identical to TRBD1. The ends lost 7 bases at V and 8 bases at J; junction bases unmatched: 9. This CDR3 has 13 amino acids. Germline CDR1 and CDR2: SGHVS and FQNEAQ. The CDR3 nucleotides read TGTGCCAGCACCTTCGGACAGGGACGGGGCTACACCTTC. This sequence encodes CASTFGQGRGYTF.

The rearrangement joins TRBV6-1 to TRBJ2-3; 7 bases line up with TRBD2. Germline CDR1 MNHNS, CDR2 SASEGT. V dropped 2 bases and J dropped 6; count of bases not matched to a gene: 8. The CDR3 spans 15 residues. CDR3 amino acids: CASSETGGWPDTQYF. Written as DNA, the CDR3 is TGTGCCAGCAGTGAAACCGGGGGGTGGCCGGATACGCAGTATTTT.

This chain connects TRBV2 to TRBJ1-2; D unresolved. The germline V gene encodes CDR1 SNHLY and CDR2 FYNNEI. This CDR3 contains 14 residues. V was pared by 2 bases and J by 8 bases, with 15 bases between. CDR3 nucleotides: TGTGCCAGCAGTGAACAGCCATCAGGCATGGGCTACACCTTC. Its protein is CASSEQPSGMGYTF.

This sequence joins TRBV6-6 and TRBJ1-2; D is uncertain. The CDR3 covers 14 residues. Germline V gives CDR1 MNHNY, CDR2 SVGAGI (reference sequence). Trimming took off 5 bases at V and 3 bases at J, with 13 bases between the two ends. CDR3 nucleotides: TGTGCCAGCAGTACCCCGAGACTAGACTATGGCTACACCTTC. Its protein product is CASSTPRLDYGYTF.

V and J are TRBV5-1 and TRBJ2-2; 11 bases line up with TRBD2. The CDR3 length is 16 residues. Trimming at V came to 4 bases and at J to 2 bases, leaving 4 bases not matched to a gene. Germline V CDR1 and CDR2: SGHRS, YFSETQ. CDR3: CASSLGTSGNTGELFF. The CDR3 DNA is TGCGCCAGCAGCCTCGGGACTAGCGGAAACACCGGGGAGCTGTTTTTT.

Remarks on this clone: A junction end diverges from the germline sequence, so it may reflect a read error. V and J are TRBV7-7 and TRBJ2-7, with TRBD1 matching over 9 bases. The CDR3 sequence is 13 residues long. Germline V CDR1 and CDR2: SSHAT, FNYEAQ (reference sequence). The CDR3 bases are TGTGCTAGCAGCCCCGGACAGGGGCGCGAGCAGTACTTC. Protein sequence: CASSPGQGREQYF.

This chain links TRBV27 with TRBJ2-2, with TRBD2 matching 8 bases. Germline CDR1 is MNHEY and CDR2 is SMNVEV (reference sequence). The V gene end was trimmed by 6 bases and the J gene end by 6 bases; junction bases not matched to a gene: 6. The CDR3 totals 14 residues. The chain's CDR3 is CASRPGGSAGELFF. CDR3 DNA sequence: TGTGCCAGCAGGCCGGGGGGGTCGGCCGGGGAGCTGTTTTTT.

The CDR3 spells CASGDYGNQPQHF. Here the CDR3 DNA reads TGTGCCAGCGGCGACTATGGTAATCAGCCCCAGCATTTT. This chain joins TRBV27 and TRBJ1-5, with D unresolved. V gave up 8 bases and J gave up 4 bases, with 12 bases separating them. Germline CDR1 MNHEY, CDR2 SMNVEV (reference sequence). The CDR3 contains 13 residues.

The chain recombines TRBV30 with TRBJ2-7; D might be TRBD1 (5 bases). Germline lookup yields CDR1 GTSNPN and CDR2 SVGIG (reference sequence). V was trimmed by 2 bases and J by 4 bases, leaving 12 bases between them. The CDR3 is made up of 13 amino acids. The CDR3 DNA sequence: TGTGCCTGGAGTTTACTCCAGGGATACGAGCAGTACTTC. Protein: CAWSLLQGYEQYF.

This rearrangement joins TRBV7-6 to TRBJ1-1; TRBD1 aligns across 11 bases. Germline V gene data show CDR1 as SGHVS and CDR2 as FNYEAQ. The junction had 6 bases not matched to a gene; V was cut back by 5 bases and J by 4 bases. The CDR3 contains 15 residues. For the CDR3, the DNA is TGTGCCAGCAGCCCCGGACAGGGGGCCGGCACTGAAGCTTTCTTT. Protein product: CASSPGQGAGTEAFF.

The chain is built from TRBV19 and TRBJ2-7; TRBD1 matches 8 bases. Germline V gene lookup returns CDR1 LNHDA and CDR2 SQIVND (reference sequence). J lost 1 base, V lost 5 bases, and 10 bases had no gene match. The CDR3 sequence is 16 residues long. CDR3 region: CASSVAGGFDSYEQYF. The CDR3 DNA follows: TGTGCCAGTAGTGTGGCAGGGGGCTTCGATTCCTACGAGCAGTACTTC.

The J gene is TRBJ1-1, the V gene TRBV5-1, with D uncertain. The CDR3 runs to 14 residues. CDR1 is SGHRS and CDR2 is YFSETQ in the germline V gene. V was trimmed by 3 bases and J by 6 bases, leaving 15 bases between them. The CDR3 sequence: CASSYDIRDAEAFF. CDR3 DNA: TGCGCCAGCAGCTACGATATACGCGATGCTGAAGCTTTCTTT.

The rearrangement joins TRBV5-4 to TRBJ2-5; D gene ambiguous. Deletions cut 4 bases from V and 1 base from J, with 8 bases between. From germline, CDR1 is SGHNT and CDR2 YYREEE (reference sequence). CDR3 size: 13 residues. The CDR3 region is CASSTEIQETQYF. CDR3 nucleotide sequence: TGTGCCAGCAGCACAGAGATCCAAGAGACCCAGTACTTC.

The rearrangement uses TRBV18 and TRBJ2-1; D may be TRBD1 (6 bases). The CDR3 runs 13 residues. The V end lost 3 bases, the J end lost 12 bases, and 15 bases lay between the germline ends. The germline V gene encodes CDR1 KGHSH and CDR2 LQKENI. The CDR3 region is CASSPPDSKVQFF. The DNA for the CDR3 is TGTGCCAGCTCACCCCCGGACAGTAAGGTGCAGTTCTTC.

The rearrangement joins TRBV6-5 to TRBJ1-2; D not resolved. V lost 0 bases and J lost 4, with 6 bases in between. The CDR3 loop spans 13 amino acids. Germline lookup yields CDR1 MNHEY and CDR2 SVGAGI. CDR3 sequence (DNA): TGTGCCAGCAGTTACTCGAACAGCTATGGCTACACCTTC. Its translation: CASSYSNSYGYTF.

V and J are TRBV10-3 and TRBJ2-6; the D gene is possibly TRBD2 (5 bases). The CDR3 has 13 residues. The germline V gene has CDR1 ENHRY and CDR2 SYGVKD. The ends were cut back, 10 bases at V and 4 bases at J, with 11 bases in the middle. Here the CDR3 reads CATKTTGANVLTF. DNA for the CDR3: TGTGCCACCAAGACTACGGGGGCCAACGTCCTGACTTTC.

Only one count was recorded for this clone. V and J are TRBV6-5 and TRBJ2-7, with D possibly being TRBD2 (6 bases). The germline V gene encodes CDR1 MNHEY and CDR2 SVGAGI. The CDR3 extends over 13 amino acids. With 2 bases removed from V and 3 bases from J, the gap between germline ends came to 8 bases. The CDR3 spells CASSYKGGYEQYF. The CDR3 DNA reads TGTGCCAGCAGTTACAAGGGAGGCTACGAGCAGTACTTC.

The chain couples TRBV18 to TRBJ2-3; TRBD2 agrees at 13 bases. The trim removed 6 bases at V and 2 bases at J, leaving 2 bases unmatched. From germline, CDR1 is KGHSH and CDR2 LQKENI. The CDR3 contains 15 residues. The CDR3 DNA is TGTGCCAGCTCCGGACTAGCGGGGGACACAGATACGCAGTATTTT. It is translated as CASSGLAGDTDTQYF.